This T cell receptor (beta chain) derives from a study of PD-L1 blockade in urothelial cancer. Study summary: A median blood sample held about 150,000 T cells and roughly 79,000 unique TCRs. Study-wide results and limits: A below-median TCR clonality in blood before treatment predicted better survival.

Regarding this clone: Its antigen is as yet unknown.

Synthetic analogs of TCR templates were spiked into every PCR. TCRdb's table, derived via immunoSEQ multiplex PCR, lists solely in-frame clones and lacks some. The table has 70,000 or so clones, roughly 90% seen once. Time point indicated: pretreatment peripheral blood. The germline V gene has CDR1 MNHEY and CDR2 SMNVEV (reference sequence). This CDR3 is 14 amino acids long. Trimming took off 2 bases at V and 10 bases at J, with 14 bases between the two ends. Sequences were derived from PBMCs, sampled around atezolizumab (anti-PD-L1) treatment. The chain joins TRBV27 to TRBJ1-4; D gene unclear. The receptor's source is a man between 65 and 85 years old with urothelial cancer. The CDR3 loop reads CASSLMGPERKLFF. The CDR3 DNA sequence: TGTGCCAGCAGTTTAATGGGTCCTGAGCGAAAACTGTTTTTT.